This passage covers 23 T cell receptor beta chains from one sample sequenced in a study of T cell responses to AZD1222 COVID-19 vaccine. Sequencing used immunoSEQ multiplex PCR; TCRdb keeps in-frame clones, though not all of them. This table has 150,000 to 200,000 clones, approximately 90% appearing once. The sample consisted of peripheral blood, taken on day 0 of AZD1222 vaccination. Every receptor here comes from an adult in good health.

In nucleotides, the CDR3 is TGTGCCAGCAGCCCAACAGGGGTGACTGAAGCTTTCTTT. It is translated as CASSPTGVTEAFF. V and J are TRBV7-9 and TRBJ1-1; 7 bases align to TRBD1. Trimming cost V 5 bases and J 5 bases; bases outside gene matches: 5. Germline-derived CDR1 and CDR2 are SEHNR and FQNEAQ (reference sequence). The CDR3 is made up of 13 amino acids. The complete variable domain, with remaining parts taken from reference TRBV7-9 and TRBJ1-1, reads DTGVSQNPRHKITKRGQNVTFRCDPISEHNRLYWYRQTLGQGPEFLTYFQNEAQLEKSRLLSDRFSAERPKGSFSTLEIQRTEQGDSAMYLCASSPTGVTEAFFGQGTRLTVV.

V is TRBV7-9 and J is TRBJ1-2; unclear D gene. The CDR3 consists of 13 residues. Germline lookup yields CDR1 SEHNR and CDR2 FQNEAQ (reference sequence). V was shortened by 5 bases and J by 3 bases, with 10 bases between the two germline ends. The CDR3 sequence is CASSPQRDYGYTF. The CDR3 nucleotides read TGTGCCAGCAGCCCCCAACGGGACTATGGCTACACCTTC.

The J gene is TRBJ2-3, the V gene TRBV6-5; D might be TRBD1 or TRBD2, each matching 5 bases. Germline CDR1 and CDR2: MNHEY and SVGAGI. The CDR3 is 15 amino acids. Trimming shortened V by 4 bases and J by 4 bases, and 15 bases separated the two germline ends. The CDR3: CASSFGTGRADTQYF. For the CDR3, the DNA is TGTGCCAGCAGTTTCGGGACGGGAAGGGCAGATACGCAGTATTTT.

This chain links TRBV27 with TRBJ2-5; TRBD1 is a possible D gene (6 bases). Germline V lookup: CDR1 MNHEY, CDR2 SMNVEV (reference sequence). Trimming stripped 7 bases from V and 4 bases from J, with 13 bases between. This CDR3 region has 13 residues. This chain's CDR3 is CASNPTGAETQYF. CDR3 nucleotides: TGTGCCAGCAACCCGACAGGAGCAGAGACCCAGTACTTC.

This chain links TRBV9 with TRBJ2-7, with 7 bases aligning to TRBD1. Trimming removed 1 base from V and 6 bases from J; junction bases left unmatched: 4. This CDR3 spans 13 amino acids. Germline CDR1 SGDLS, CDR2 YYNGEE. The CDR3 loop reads CASSVRTGAEQYF. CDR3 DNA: TGTGCCAGCAGCGTACGCACAGGGGCCGAGCAGTACTTC.

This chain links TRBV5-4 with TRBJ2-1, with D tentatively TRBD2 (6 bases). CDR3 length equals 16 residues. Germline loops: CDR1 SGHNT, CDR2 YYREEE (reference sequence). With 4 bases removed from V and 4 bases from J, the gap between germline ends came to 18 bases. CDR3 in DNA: TGTGCCAGCAGCGGCGGGGTAGCGGAACTTTACAATGAGCAGTTCTTC. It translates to CASSGGVAELYNEQFF.

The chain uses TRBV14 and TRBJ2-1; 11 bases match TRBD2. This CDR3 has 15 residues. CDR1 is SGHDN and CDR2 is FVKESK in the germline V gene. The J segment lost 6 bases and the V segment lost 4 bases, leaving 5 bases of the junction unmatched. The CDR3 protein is CASSRRLAGSNEQFF. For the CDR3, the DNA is TGTGCCAGCAGCCGCCGACTAGCGGGAAGCAATGAGCAGTTCTTC.

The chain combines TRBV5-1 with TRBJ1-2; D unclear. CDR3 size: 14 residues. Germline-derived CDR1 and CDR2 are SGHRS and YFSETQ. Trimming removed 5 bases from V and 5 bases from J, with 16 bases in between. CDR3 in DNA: TGCGCCAGCAGACTCGACGCTAGAACGTATGGCTACACCTTC. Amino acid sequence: CASRLDARTYGYTF.

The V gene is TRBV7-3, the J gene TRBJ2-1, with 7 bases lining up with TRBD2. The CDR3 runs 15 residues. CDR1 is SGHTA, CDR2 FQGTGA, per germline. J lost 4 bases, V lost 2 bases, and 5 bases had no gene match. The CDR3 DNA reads TGTGCCAGCAGCTTATTTAGGGAGGGGTACAATGAGCAGTTCTTC. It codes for CASSLFREGYNEQFF.

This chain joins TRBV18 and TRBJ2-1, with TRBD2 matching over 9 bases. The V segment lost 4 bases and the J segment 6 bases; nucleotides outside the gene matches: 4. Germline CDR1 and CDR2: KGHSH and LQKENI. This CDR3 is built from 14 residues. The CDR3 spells CASSLSSGTNEQFF. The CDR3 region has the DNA TGTGCCAGCTCACTCTCTAGCGGGACCAATGAGCAGTTCTTC.

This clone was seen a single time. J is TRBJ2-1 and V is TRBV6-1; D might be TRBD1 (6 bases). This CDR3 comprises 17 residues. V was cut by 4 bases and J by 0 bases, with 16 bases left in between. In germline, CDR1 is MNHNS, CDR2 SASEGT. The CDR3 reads CASSVQGSLGSYNEQFF. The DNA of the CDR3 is TGTGCCAGCAGTGTCCAGGGGTCCCTTGGCTCCTACAATGAGCAGTTCTTC.

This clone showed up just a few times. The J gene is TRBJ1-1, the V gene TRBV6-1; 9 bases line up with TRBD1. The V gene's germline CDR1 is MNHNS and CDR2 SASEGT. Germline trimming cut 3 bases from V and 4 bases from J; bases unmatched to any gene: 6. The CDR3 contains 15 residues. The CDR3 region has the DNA TGTGCCAGCAGTGACCCGACAGGGGGGGGCACTGAAGCTTTCTTT. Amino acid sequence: CASSDPTGGGTEAFF.

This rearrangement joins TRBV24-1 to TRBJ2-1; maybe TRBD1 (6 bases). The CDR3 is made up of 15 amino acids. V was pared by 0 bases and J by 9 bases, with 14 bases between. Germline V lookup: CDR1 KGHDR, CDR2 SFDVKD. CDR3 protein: CATSDLNRVVGEQFF. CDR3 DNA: TGTGCCACCAGTGATTTGAACAGGGTGGTAGGTGAGCAGTTCTTC.

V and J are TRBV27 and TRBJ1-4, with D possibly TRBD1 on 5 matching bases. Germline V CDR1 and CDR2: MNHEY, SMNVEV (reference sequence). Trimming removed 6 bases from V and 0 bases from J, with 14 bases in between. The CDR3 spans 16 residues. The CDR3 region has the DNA TGTGCCAGCAGACCAGAGGGGCTTGCAACTAATGAAAAACTGTTTTTT. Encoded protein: CASRPEGLATNEKLFF.

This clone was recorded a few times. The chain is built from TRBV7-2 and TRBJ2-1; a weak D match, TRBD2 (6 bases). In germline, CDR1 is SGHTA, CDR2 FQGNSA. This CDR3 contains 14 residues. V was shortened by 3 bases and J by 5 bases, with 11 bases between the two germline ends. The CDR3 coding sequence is TGTGCCAGCAGCTTTGGCGGGACCAACAATGAGCAGTTCTTC. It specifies CASSFGGTNNEQFF.

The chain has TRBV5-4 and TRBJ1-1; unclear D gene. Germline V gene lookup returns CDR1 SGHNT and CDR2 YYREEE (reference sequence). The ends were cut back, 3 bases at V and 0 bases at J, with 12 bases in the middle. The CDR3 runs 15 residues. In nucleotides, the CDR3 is TGTGCCAGCAGCTCATTCGCTGTCTTGAACACTGAAGCTTTCTTT. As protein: CASSSFAVLNTEAFF.

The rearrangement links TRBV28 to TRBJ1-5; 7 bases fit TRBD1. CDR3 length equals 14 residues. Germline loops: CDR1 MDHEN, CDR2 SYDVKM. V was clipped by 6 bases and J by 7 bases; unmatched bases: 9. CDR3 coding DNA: TGTGCCAGCAGCCCTGACAGGGCGGGACAGCCCCAGCATTTT. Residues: CASSPDRAGQPQHF.

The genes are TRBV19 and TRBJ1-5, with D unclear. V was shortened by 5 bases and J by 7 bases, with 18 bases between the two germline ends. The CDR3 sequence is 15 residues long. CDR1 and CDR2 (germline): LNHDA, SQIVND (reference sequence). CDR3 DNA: TGTGCCAGTAGTCCTGAATCCGTAAGAAAACAGCCCCAGCATTTT. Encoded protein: CASSPESVRKQPQHF.

The chain's CDR3 is CASRGRGAYEQYF. The CDR3 bases are TGTGCCAGCAGGGGCCGGGGAGCTTACGAGCAGTACTTC. This chain joins TRBV7-9 and TRBJ2-7, with D maybe TRBD2 (5 bases). CDR1 SEHNR and CDR2 FQNEAQ come from the germline V gene (reference sequence). The V end lost 6 bases, the J end lost 4 bases, and 13 bases lay between the germline ends. CDR3 length equals 13 residues. Together with reference TRBV7-9 and TRBJ2-7, the CDR3 gives the full variable domain: DTGVSQNPRHKITKRGQNVTFRCDPISEHNRLYWYRQTLGQGPEFLTYFQNEAQLEKSRLLSDRFSAERPKGSFSTLEIQRTEQGDSAMYLCASRGRGAYEQYFGPGTRLTVT.

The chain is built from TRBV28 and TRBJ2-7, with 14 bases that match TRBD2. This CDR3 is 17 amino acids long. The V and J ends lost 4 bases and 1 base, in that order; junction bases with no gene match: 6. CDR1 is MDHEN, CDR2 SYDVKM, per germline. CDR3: CASSSTSGGGVSYEQYF. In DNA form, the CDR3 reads TGTGCCAGCAGTTCGACTAGCGGGGGGGGAGTATCCTACGAGCAGTACTTC.

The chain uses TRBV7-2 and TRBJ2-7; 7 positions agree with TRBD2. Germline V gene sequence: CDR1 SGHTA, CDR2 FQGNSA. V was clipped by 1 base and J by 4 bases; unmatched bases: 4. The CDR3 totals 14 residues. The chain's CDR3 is CASSLDRGGYEQYF. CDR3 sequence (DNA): TGTGCCAGCAGCTTAGATAGGGGAGGGTACGAGCAGTACTTC.

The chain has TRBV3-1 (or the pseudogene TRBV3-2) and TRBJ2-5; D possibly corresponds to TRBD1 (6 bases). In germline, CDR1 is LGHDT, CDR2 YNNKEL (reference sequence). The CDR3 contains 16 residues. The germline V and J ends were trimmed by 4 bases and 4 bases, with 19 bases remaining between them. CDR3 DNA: TGTGCCAGCAGCCTCCTCCGAACGTTAGGGGGAGAGACCCAGTACTTC. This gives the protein CASSLLRTLGGETQYF.

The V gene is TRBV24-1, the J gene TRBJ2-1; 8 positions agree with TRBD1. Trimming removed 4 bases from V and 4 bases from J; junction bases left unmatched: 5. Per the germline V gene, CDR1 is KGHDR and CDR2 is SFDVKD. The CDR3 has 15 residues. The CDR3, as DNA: TGTGCCACCAGTGAAGCCGGGACAGGATACAATGAGCAGTTCTTC. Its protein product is CATSEAGTGYNEQFF.